The 31 T cell receptor beta chains below come from one sample, sequenced in a study of blood T cell repertoires in COVID-19. TCRdb keeps only in-frame clones here, not all; method: immunoSEQ multiplex PCR. The data contain hundreds of thousands of clones, approximately 89% of them singletons. The sequencing sample was made of PBMCs or T cells enriched from blood (not recorded which). Receptors originate from a woman aged 40 to 50 who had recovered from COVID-19.

The rearrangement links TRBV3-1 (or the pseudogene TRBV3-2) to TRBJ2-3; 8 bases line up with TRBD2. Germline V gene sequence: CDR1 LGHDT, CDR2 YNNKEL (reference sequence). The CDR3 contains 13 residues. Trimming at V came to 4 bases and at J to 8 bases, leaving 5 bases not matched to a gene. The CDR3 sequence is CASSPDSGVTQYF. The CDR3 nucleotides are TGTGCCAGCAGCCCAGATAGCGGGGTTACGCAGTATTTT.

The chain has TRBV27 and TRBJ1-5; D might be TRBD1 (6 bases). CDR1 is MNHEY, CDR2 SMNVEV, per germline (reference sequence). V lost 4 bases and J lost 0, with 10 bases in between. The CDR3 is 15 residues long. The CDR3 spells CASSWGHNSNQPQHF. The CDR3 DNA sequence: TGTGCCAGCAGTTGGGGACACAATAGCAATCAGCCCCAGCATTTT.

The chain employs TRBV6-6 and TRBJ2-1, with TRBD2 matching 13 bases. Trimming cost V 0 bases and J 10 bases; bases outside gene matches: 3. The CDR3 length is 15 residues. Germline V gives CDR1 MNHNY, CDR2 SVGAGI (reference sequence). The CDR3 is CASSYSTSGGGEQFF. For the CDR3, the DNA is TGTGCCAGCAGTTACTCCACTAGCGGGGGGGGAGAGCAGTTCTTC.

J is TRBJ2-7 and V is TRBV6-5; tentatively, D is TRBD2 (6 bases). In germline, CDR1 is MNHEY, CDR2 SVGAGI. CDR3 size: 13 residues. V was cut by 6 bases and J by 0 bases, with 9 bases left in between. CDR3 nucleotide sequence: TGTGCCAGCAGGAGGGACTTCTCCTACGAGCAGTACTTC. This translates into CASRRDFSYEQYF.

This clone was detected only once. The rearrangement joins TRBV7-3 to TRBJ2-1; 9 nucleotides line up with TRBD2. This CDR3 has 13 amino acids. After removal of 4 bases from V and 9 bases from J, the junction contained 4 bases not matched to a gene. From germline, CDR1 is SGHTA and CDR2 FQGTGA. The CDR3 DNA reads TGTGCCAGCAGCTCGATTAGCGGGGGTGAGCAGTTCTTC. Its protein product is CASSSISGGEQFF. Full variable domain (outside the CDR3, taken from reference TRBV7-3 and TRBJ2-1): GAGVSQTPSNKVTEKGKYVELRCDPISGHTALYWYRQSLGQGPEFLIYFQGTGAADDSGLPNDRFFAVRPEGSVSTLKIQRTERGDSAVYLCASSSISGGEQFFGPGTRLTVL.

The CDR3 spells CASSLGTSNIQYF. The CDR3 DNA follows: TGTGCCAGCAGCTTGGGGACTAGCAACATTCAGTACTTC. The V call is TRBV7-2, the J call TRBJ2-4; 9 nucleotides agree with TRBD2. With V trimmed by 3 bases and J by 7 bases, 1 base remained unmatched. In germline, CDR1 is SGHTA, CDR2 FQGNSA. The CDR3 covers 13 residues. The full variable domain, with the rest looked up from reference TRBV7-2 and TRBJ2-4, is GAGVSQSPSNKVTEKGKDVELRCDPISGHTALYWYRQSLGQGLEFLIYFQGNSAPDKSGLPSDRFSAERTGGSVSTLTIQRTQQEDSAVYLCASSLGTSNIQYFGAGTRLSVL.

The chain joins TRBV7-2 to TRBJ2-1; 10 bases map to TRBD2. Germline V gene data show CDR1 as SGHTA and CDR2 as FQGNSA. Unmatched junction bases numbered 6, after V lost 3 bases and J lost 4 bases. This CDR3 comprises 16 residues. The CDR3 nucleotides are TGTGCCAGCAGCTTTCTAGCGGGGGCCGGTTACAATGAGCAGTTCTTC. This encodes CASSFLAGAGYNEQFF.

V is TRBV7-3 and J is TRBJ2-1; maybe TRBD1 (5 bases). CDR1 SGHTA and CDR2 FQGTGA come from the germline V gene. The CDR3 is made up of 13 amino acids. Deletions cut 5 bases from V and 6 bases from J, with 11 bases between. CDR3 sequence reads: CASSPGRGNEQFF. The CDR3 coding sequence is TGTGCCAGCAGCCCCGGAAGGGGCAATGAGCAGTTCTTC. The full variable domain, rest sourced from reference TRBV7-3 and TRBJ2-1, is GAGVSQTPSNKVTEKGKYVELRCDPISGHTALYWYRQSLGQGPEFLIYFQGTGAADDSGLPNDRFFAVRPEGSVSTLKIQRTERGDSAVYLCASSPGRGNEQFFGPGTRLTVL.

This chain links TRBV5-6 with TRBJ2-3; D is perhaps TRBD2 (6 bases). CDR3 size: 16 residues. Germline loops: CDR1 SGHDT, CDR2 YYEEEE. Trimming took off 0 bases at V and 2 bases at J, with 13 bases between the two ends. This chain's CDR3 is CASSLVAGTYTDTQYF. CDR3 DNA sequence: TGTGCCAGCAGCTTGGTGGCGGGGACCTACACAGATACGCAGTATTTT.

The chain couples TRBV3-1 (or the pseudogene TRBV3-2) to TRBJ2-5; D unclear. The germline gives CDR1 LGHDT, CDR2 YNNKEL (reference sequence). The CDR3 extends over 14 amino acids. With 1 base removed from V and 1 base from J, the gap between germline ends came to 7 bases. The CDR3 sequence is CASSQAGIQETQYF. The CDR3 region has the DNA TGTGCCAGCAGCCAAGCGGGTATCCAAGAGACCCAGTACTTC.

The gene calls are TRBV3-1 (or the pseudogene TRBV3-2) and TRBJ1-5, with 7 bases aligning to TRBD1. Germline loops: CDR1 LGHDT, CDR2 YNNKEL (reference sequence). V lost 2 bases, J lost 6 bases, and 7 bases stayed unmatched. The CDR3 covers 15 residues. The CDR3 coding sequence is TGTGCCAGCAGCCAAAATAACGACAGGGCTCAGCCCCAGCATTTT. This translates into CASSQNNDRAQPQHF.

This chain connects TRBV4-2 to TRBJ1-2; D remains ambiguous. Per the germline V gene, CDR1 is LGHNA and CDR2 is YNFKEQ. V lost 1 base and J lost 0, with 9 bases in between. The CDR3 is made up of 15 amino acids. In DNA, the CDR3 is TGTGCCAGCAGCCAAGGCCCAGGTGCTAACTATGGCTACACCTTC. The encoded protein is CASSQGPGANYGYTF.

The J gene is TRBJ2-1, the V gene TRBV19; 10 bases fit TRBD2. The CDR3 spans 17 residues. Unmatched junction bases numbered 9, after V lost 6 bases and J lost 1 base. Per germline, CDR1 LNHDA and CDR2 SQIVND (reference sequence). The CDR3 region has the DNA TGTGCCAGTAGGAAGCGGGAGGGCCAAAGTTCCTACAATGAGCAGTTCTTC. Translated, it gives CASRKREGQSSYNEQFF.

Details on this clone: Additional DNA sequences in this sample encode the identical CDR3. The chain carries TRBV7-9 and TRBJ2-7; D uncertain. CDR1 and CDR2 (germline): SEHNR, FQNEAQ (reference sequence). V was shortened by 5 bases and J by 0 bases, with 2 bases between the two germline ends. The CDR3 extends over 11 amino acids. For the CDR3, the DNA is TGTGCCAGCAGCCGCTCCTACGAGCAGTACTTC. It specifies CASSRSYEQYF.

The V gene is TRBV7-9, the J gene TRBJ1-2, with D possibly TRBD1 on 6 matching bases. Deletions cut 5 bases from V and 4 bases from J, with 11 bases between. Per the germline V gene, CDR1 is SEHNR and CDR2 is FQNEAQ (reference sequence). This CDR3 is built from 13 residues. This CDR3 is CASSQGQSYGYTF. CDR3 sequence (DNA): TGTGCCAGCAGCCAGGGACAAAGCTATGGCTACACCTTC.

This rearrangement joins TRBV19 to TRBJ1-6; D is unclear. The germline gives CDR1 LNHDA, CDR2 SQIVND (reference sequence). The CDR3 totals 16 residues. Trimming took 2 bases from V and 8 from J, leaving 16 bases between them. The CDR3 sequence: CASSIFLRLRDSPLHF. In DNA, the CDR3 is TGTGCCAGTAGTATATTTCTGAGACTTCGGGATTCACCCCTCCACTTT.

The chain combines TRBV24-1 with TRBJ2-3; 7 bases match TRBD2. In germline, CDR1 is KGHDR, CDR2 SFDVKD. Losses at the gene ends were 9 bases for V and 3 bases for J; bases not matched to a gene: 2. The CDR3 extends over 12 amino acids. The CDR3 loop reads CATGEGTDTQYF. DNA of the CDR3: TGTGCCACCGGGGAGGGAACAGATACGCAGTATTTT.

In this sample, this clone turned up once. As DNA, the CDR3 is TGTGCCAGCAGTTCGAATCGTGGTAGGACTCCGCGCGAGACCCAGTACTTC. It yields the protein CASSSNRGRTPRETQYF. V usage is TRBV3-1 (or the pseudogene TRBV3-2) and J usage is TRBJ2-5; D perhaps matches TRBD2 (5 bases). The CDR3 sequence is 17 residues long. Trimming shortened V by 6 bases and J by 5 bases, and 25 bases separated the two germline ends. The germline gives CDR1 LGHDT, CDR2 YNNKEL (reference sequence).

Turning to this clone: Within the sample, other DNA sequences also encode this same CDR3. V and J are TRBV18 and TRBJ1-4, with D unclear. From germline, CDR1 is KGHSH and CDR2 LQKENI. CDR3 length: 14 amino acids. Trimming cost V 4 bases and J 1 base, with 7 bases left between them. The CDR3 DNA follows: TGTGCCAGCTCACGTTCAGGAACTAATGAAAAACTGTTTTTT. This codes for CASSRSGTNEKLFF.

A few counts support this clone. The chain uses TRBV7-2 and TRBJ2-1, with D possibly matching TRBD2 (5 bases). Trimming stripped 5 bases from V and 4 bases from J, with 12 bases between. Germline-derived CDR1 and CDR2 are SGHTA and FQGNSA. The CDR3 is 14 residues long. In DNA form, the CDR3 reads TGTGCCAGCAGCCTGATGTCGGGGTACAATGAGCAGTTCTTC. Amino acid sequence: CASSLMSGYNEQFF.

The rearrangement links TRBV3-1 (or the pseudogene TRBV3-2) to TRBJ1-6; 9 bases line up with TRBD1. CDR1 and CDR2 from the germline V gene are LGHDT and YNNKEL (reference sequence). The CDR3 loop spans 15 amino acids. With V trimmed by 4 bases and J by 12 bases, 10 bases remained unmatched. The CDR3 DNA is TGTGCCAGCAGCCGTGGACAGGGGCCGCCCCGACCCCTCCACTTT. Translation gives CASSRGQGPPRPLHF.

The genes are TRBV12-5 and TRBJ1-2; 7 bases match TRBD1. The V and J ends lost 1 base and 7 bases, in that order; junction bases with no gene match: 3. The CDR3 runs to 13 residues. The germline gives CDR1 LGHNT, CDR2 FRNRAP. The CDR3 loop is CASGLDTGVGYTF. CDR3 coding DNA: TGTGCTAGTGGTTTGGATACAGGGGTTGGCTACACCTTC.

In this sample, this clone turned up once. This sequence joins TRBV7-8 and TRBJ2-7; TRBD2 matches 15 bases. V lost 3 bases and J lost 6; bases outside the gene matches: 3. Germline CDR1 and CDR2: SGHVS and FQNEAQ. The length of the CDR3 is 15 residues. The CDR3 DNA sequence: TGTGCCAGCAGCTTGGGGACTAGCGGGAGGAGCGAGCAGTACTTC. It translates to CASSLGTSGRSEQYF.

This rearrangement joins TRBV7-6 to TRBJ1-5, with D perhaps TRBD1 (5 bases). The ends were cut back, 4 bases at V and 4 bases at J, with 8 bases in the middle. Germline V CDR1 and CDR2: SGHVS, FNYEAQ. This CDR3 comprises 13 residues. This CDR3 is CASSWGENQPQHF. In DNA form, the CDR3 reads TGTGCCAGCAGCTGGGGGGAGAATCAGCCCCAGCATTTT.

The chain couples TRBV11-3 to TRBJ2-1; maybe TRBD2 (5 bases). CDR1 SGHNT and CDR2 YENEEA come from the germline V gene. The V gene lost 1 base and the J gene lost 7 bases, with 8 bases spanning the gap. This CDR3 is built from 13 residues. The DNA of the CDR3 is TGTGCCAGCAGCTTAGGAGGGTTTAATGAGCAGTTCTTC. This translates into CASSLGGFNEQFF.

A remark on this clone: Other DNA sequences in the sample encode the same CDR3. The rearrangement uses TRBV30 and TRBJ1-2; D gene unclear. The CDR3 loop spans 11 amino acids. Germline V gene lookup returns CDR1 GTSNPN and CDR2 SVGIG (reference sequence). V was pared by 1 base and J by 4 bases, with 4 bases between. In nucleotides, the CDR3 is TGTGCCTGGAGTGCGTCCTATGGCTACACCTTC. It yields the protein CAWSASYGYTF.

The V gene is TRBV10-2, the J gene TRBJ2-7; 8 positions match TRBD1. The CDR3 runs 16 residues. CDR1 is WSHSY and CDR2 is SAAADI in the germline V gene. Germline trimming cut 4 bases from V and 1 base from J; bases unmatched to any gene: 9. CDR3 DNA: TGCGCCAGCAGTGGATCCCCGGGACAGGTTTCCTACGAGCAGTACTTC. Its translation: CASSGSPGQVSYEQYF.

The genes are TRBV10-2 and TRBJ2-7; D is possibly TRBD2 (5 bases). The V gene's germline CDR1 is WSHSY and CDR2 SAAADI. This CDR3 contains 12 residues. V shed 6 bases and J shed 7 bases, with 13 bases lying between them. This CDR3 reads CASSWRVEEQYF. The CDR3 DNA reads TGCGCCAGCAGCTGGCGGGTCGAGGAGCAGTACTTC.

This rearrangement joins TRBV24-1 to TRBJ2-2, with TRBD2 identical over 11 bases. Trimming at V came to 3 bases and at J to 4 bases, leaving 6 bases not matched to a gene. This CDR3 contains 17 residues. In germline, CDR1 is KGHDR, CDR2 SFDVKD. CDR3 coding DNA: TGTGCCACCAGTGATCTGCTAGCGGGAGGAAGCACCGGGGAGCTGTTTTTT. Translated, it gives CATSDLLAGGSTGELFF.

The chain recombines TRBV7-2 with TRBJ2-3; 10 nucleotides align to TRBD2. This CDR3 has 16 amino acids. J was trimmed by 4 bases and V by 6 bases; bases with no gene match: 10. Germline CDR1 is SGHTA and CDR2 is FQGNSA. The CDR3 reads CASRVGSSGSSDTQYF. CDR3 DNA: TGTGCCAGCAGGGTGGGGTCTAGCGGGAGTTCAGATACGCAGTATTTT.

V usage is TRBV10-3 and J usage is TRBJ2-1; D might be TRBD1 (7 bases). V dropped 4 bases and J dropped 9 bases, with 13 bases sitting between them. The CDR3 extends over 13 amino acids. CDR1 is ENHRY, CDR2 SYGVKD, per germline. The CDR3 DNA sequence: TGTGCCATCAGTGCTTTGCGGGACAGTGAGCAGTTCTTC. Protein sequence: CAISALRDSEQFF.